The TCR beta chain under discussion was sequenced for a study of CD8 T cells in ankylosing spondylitis. Study results and caveats: Earlier work had already found some motif variants in reactive arthritis synovial fluid and blood.

CDR3 size: 14 residues. The V segment lost 5 bases and the J segment 10 bases; nucleotides outside the gene matches: 7. Looked up from germline, CDR1 is SGHTA and CDR2 is FQGNSA. To note about this clonotype: Its target is not known.

TCRdb reanalysed the 5' RACE reads using MiXCR and keeps one entry per CDR3 protein. The sample contains 250,000 to 350,000 distinct CDR3 sequences, less than 25% of which appear only once. Sequenced sample: blood, either unsorted or a sorted T cell fraction (not recorded which). This clonotype was obtained from a female donor with ankylosing spondylitis or in good health (not recorded which). This chain uses TRBV7-2 with TRBJ2-1, with 11 bases that match TRBD2. The CDR3, as DNA: TGTGCCAGCAGCCCCGGGACTAGCGGAGGGGAGCAGTTCTTC. The encoded protein is CASSPGTSGGEQFF.